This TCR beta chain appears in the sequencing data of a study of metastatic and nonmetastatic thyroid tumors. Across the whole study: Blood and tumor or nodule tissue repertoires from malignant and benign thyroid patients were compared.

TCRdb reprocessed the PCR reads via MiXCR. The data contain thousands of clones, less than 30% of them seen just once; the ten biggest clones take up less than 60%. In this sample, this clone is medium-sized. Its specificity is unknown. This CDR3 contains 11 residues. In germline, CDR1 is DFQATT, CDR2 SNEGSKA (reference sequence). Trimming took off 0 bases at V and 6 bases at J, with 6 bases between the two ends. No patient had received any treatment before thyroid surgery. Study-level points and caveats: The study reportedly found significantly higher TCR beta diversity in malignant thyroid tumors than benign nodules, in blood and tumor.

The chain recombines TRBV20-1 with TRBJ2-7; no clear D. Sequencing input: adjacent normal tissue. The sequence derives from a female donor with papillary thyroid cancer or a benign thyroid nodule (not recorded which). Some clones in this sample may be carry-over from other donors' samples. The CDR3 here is CSARDFVEQYF. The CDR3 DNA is TGCAGTGCTAGAGATTTCGTCGAGCAGTACTTC.